One and the same sample provided the 12 T cell receptor beta chains below, sequenced in a study of blood T cell repertoires in COVID-19. Profiling relied on immunoSEQ multiplex PCR, and the TCRdb table lists in-frame clones only, not all of them. The sample records about 230,000 clones, approximately 84% being singletons. Sequencing was performed on peripheral blood. The source is a man aged 50-60 years with COVID-19, enrolled during active disease.

This clone is a singleton in its sample. The chain carries TRBV2 and TRBJ2-2, with D unclear. V lost 4 bases, J lost 7 bases, and 10 bases lay in between. CDR1 is SNHLY, CDR2 FYNNEI, per germline. There are 13 residues in the CDR3. CDR3 nucleotide sequence: TGTGCCAGCAGTGTGAGGCAGATCGGGGAGCTGTTTTTT. Its translation is CASSVRQIGELFF.

V usage is TRBV6-4 and J usage is TRBJ2-4, with 9 positions matching TRBD2. CDR3 size: 13 residues. With V trimmed by 8 bases and J by 15 bases, 14 bases remained unmatched. Germline V gene sequence: CDR1 MRHNA, CDR2 SNTAGT. The CDR3 loop is CASEGRRGGYPYF. CDR3 DNA sequence: TGTGCCAGCGAGGGGAGGCGGGGGGGCTATCCGTACTTC.

The V and J genes are TRBV9 and TRBJ1-5, with no clear D. V was cut by 1 base and J by 8 bases, with 13 bases left in between. Germline-derived CDR1 and CDR2 are SGDLS and YYNGEE. The CDR3 totals 14 residues. This chain's CDR3 is CASSVRPEREPQHF. The CDR3 DNA is TGTGCCAGCAGCGTACGCCCCGAGAGGGAGCCCCAGCATTTT.

CDR3 region: CASSDGRRTEAFF. CDR3 coding DNA: TGTGCCAGCAGTGATGGTCGGAGGACTGAAGCTTTCTTT. The chain is built from TRBV6-4 and TRBJ1-1; D unresolved. Trimming stripped 3 bases from V and 5 bases from J, with 10 bases between. The CDR3 extends over 13 amino acids. Germline V CDR1 and CDR2: MRHNA, SNTAGT.

This chain joins TRBV19 and TRBJ2-7; 8 bases align to TRBD1. Trimming at V came to 5 bases and at J to 4 bases, leaving 4 bases not matched to a gene. Looked up from germline, CDR1 is LNHDA and CDR2 is SQIVND (reference sequence). The CDR3 runs 13 residues. CDR3 nucleotide sequence: TGTGCCAGTAGTCTGAACAGGGGGTACGAGCAGTACTTC. Its translation: CASSLNRGYEQYF.

V is TRBV28 and J is TRBJ2-7, with a weak D call TRBD2 (5 bases). Trimming left V 4 bases short and J 5 bases short, with 9 bases between. The CDR3 contains 12 residues. The germline V gene encodes CDR1 MDHEN and CDR2 SYDVKM. In DNA form, the CDR3 reads TGTGCCAGCAGTTCCGCGGGCCACGAGCAGTACTTC. Its translation: CASSSAGHEQYF.

This clone was counted between two and nine times. V gene TRBV5-1 combines with J gene TRBJ2-5; maybe TRBD1 (6 bases). The CDR3 totals 15 residues. CDR1 is SGHRS, CDR2 YFSETQ, per germline. Trimming pared 4 bases from V and 1 base from J, leaving 14 bases between. CDR3: CASSPNGQLQETQYF. Written as DNA, the CDR3 is TGCGCCAGCAGCCCAAATGGACAGCTCCAAGAGACCCAGTACTTC.

The gene calls are TRBV9 and TRBJ1-1; D is uncertain. Trimming removed 4 bases from V and 0 bases from J, with 10 bases in between. Germline CDR1 reads SGDLS; CDR2 reads YYNGEE. This CDR3 spans 14 amino acids. CDR3 loop: CASSLNQVNTEAFF. In DNA, the CDR3 is TGTGCCAGCAGCTTAAATCAGGTGAACACTGAAGCTTTCTTT.

This clone appeared once. CDR3: CASSPRAGGYNEQFF. In DNA, the CDR3 is TGTGCCAGCAGTCCTCGTGCGGGAGGGTACAATGAGCAGTTCTTC. The rearrangement uses TRBV25-1 and TRBJ2-1; 9 nucleotides agree with TRBD2. The junction had 6 bases not matched to a gene; V was cut back by 5 bases and J by 4 bases. CDR3 length: 15 residues. CDR1 and CDR2 from the germline V gene are MGHDK and SYGVNS.

The gene calls are TRBV3-1 (or the pseudogene TRBV3-2) and TRBJ2-3; TRBD2 matches at 9 bases. CDR1 is LGHDT, CDR2 YNNKEL, per germline (reference sequence). CDR3 size: 16 residues. The V segment lost 1 base and the J segment 0 bases; nucleotides outside the gene matches: 2. The DNA of the CDR3 is TGTGCCAGCAGCCAAGGGACTAGCGATAGCACAGATACGCAGTATTTT. Translation: CASSQGTSDSTDTQYF.

This chain's CDR3 is CASSGRMNTEAFF. CDR3 coding DNA: TGTGCCAGCAGCGGCAGGATGAACACTGAAGCTTTCTTT. This chain connects TRBV27 to TRBJ1-1; D ambiguous. Germline loops: CDR1 MNHEY, CDR2 SMNVEV (reference sequence). The ends were cut back, 6 bases at V and 0 bases at J, with 8 bases in the middle. The CDR3 runs 13 residues.

V usage is TRBV12-3 or TRBV12-4 and J usage is TRBJ2-5, with D perhaps TRBD2 (6 bases). V was cut by 7 bases and J by 1 base, with 10 bases left in between. The CDR3 is 13 residues long. The CDR3 DNA reads TGTGCCAGCACTCCGGGACTCCAAGAGACCCAGTACTTC. Amino acid sequence: CASTPGLQETQYF.